A single sample is the source of the 27 T cell receptor beta chains below, sequenced in a study of T cell repertoires in cytomegalovirus infection. TCRdb reprocessed the reads via MiXCR and lists one record per CDR3 protein. The table includes roughly 920,000 distinct CDR3 sequences, roughly 31% detected once. Their antigens remain unidentified. Here the sequenced sample was cultured CD8+ T cells from PBMCs, taken from culture after CMV antigen stimulation. Source of these receptors: a human donor in good health (CMV status not recorded). Some clones in this sample may be carry-over from other donors' samples.

In its sample, this clonotype was seen many times. This chain connects TRBV7-9 to TRBJ1-2; the match to TRBD1 covers 7 bases. The CDR3 is 16 residues long. Germline-derived CDR1 and CDR2 are SEHNR and FQNEAQ (reference sequence). V lost 8 bases, J lost 3 bases, and 15 bases stayed unmatched. CDR3 in amino acids: CASVRTGTEKYYGYTF. Here the CDR3 DNA reads TGTGCCAGCGTAAGAACCGGGACAGAAAAATACTATGGCTACACCTTC.

This clonotype was observed a handful of times. The rearrangement uses TRBV4-3 and TRBJ2-5, with 11 bases aligning to TRBD2. Unmatched junction bases numbered 10, after V lost 2 bases and J lost 2 bases. The CDR3 totals 18 residues. The germline V gene has CDR1 LGHNA and CDR2 YSLEER. Here the CDR3 DNA reads TGCGCCAGCAGCCAAACGTGGGGACTAGCGGTGTTACAAGAGACCCAGTACTTC. It translates to CASSQTWGLAVLQETQYF.

The rearrangement uses TRBV7-9 and TRBJ1-5; D is possibly TRBD1 (5 bases). Deletions cut 4 bases from V and 1 base from J, with 17 bases between. This CDR3 is built from 17 residues. The germline gives CDR1 SEHNR, CDR2 FQNEAQ (reference sequence). CDR3 coding DNA: TGTGCCAGCAGCTCCCCGGACATGGGAGGAAGCAATCAGCCCCAGCATTTT. Encoded protein: CASSSPDMGGSNQPQHF.

This clonotype was recorded many times. The genes are TRBV7-2 and TRBJ1-2; unclear D gene. The CDR3 totals 12 residues. The V gene's germline CDR1 is SGHTA and CDR2 FQGNSA. Deletions cut 3 bases from V and 6 bases from J, with 8 bases between. This chain's CDR3 is CASSFGDNGYTF. In DNA, the CDR3 is TGTGCCAGCAGCTTTGGTGATAATGGCTACACCTTC. The full variable domain, with the rest looked up from reference TRBV7-2 and TRBJ1-2, is GAGVSQSPSNKVTEKGKDVELRCDPISGHTALYWYRQSLGQGLEFLIYFQGNSAPDKSGLPSDRFSAERTGGSVSTLTIQRTQQEDSAVYLCASSFGDNGYTFGSGTRLTVV.

There are a few counts of this clonotype. This chain connects TRBV18 to TRBJ2-7, with 10 bases lining up with TRBD1. The CDR3 has 20 amino acids. Germline-derived CDR1 and CDR2 are KGHSH and LQKENI. V was clipped by 3 bases and J by 2 bases; unmatched bases: 19. The DNA for the CDR3 is TGTGCCAGCTCACCGGGACCGGGACAGGGGTTCCCCCGAGGTCCCTACGAGCAGTACGTC. Its translation is CASSPGPGQGFPRGPYEQYV.

The rearrangement links TRBV7-3 to TRBJ1-2; no clear D. From germline, CDR1 is SGHTA and CDR2 FQGTGA. Trimming stripped 5 bases from V and 13 bases from J, with 20 bases between. There are 13 residues in the CDR3. CDR3 sequence: CASSTLGSGLVTF. The CDR3, as DNA: TGTGCCAGCAGCACCCTTGGATCGGGTTTAGTCACCTTC.

This clonotype was picked up a small number of times. V is TRBV6-5 and J is TRBJ1-1; D is uncertain. The V gene's germline CDR1 is MNHEY and CDR2 SVGAGI. V was trimmed by 2 bases and J by 6 bases, leaving 16 bases between them. The CDR3 sequence is 15 residues long. The CDR3 protein is CASSYLQVSHPEAFF. Here the CDR3 DNA reads TGTGCCAGCAGTTACCTTCAGGTCTCCCACCCTGAAGCTTTCTTT.

The chain joins TRBV19 to TRBJ2-5; D not certain. Germline-derived CDR1 and CDR2 are LNHDA and SQIVND (reference sequence). The V gene lost 5 bases and the J gene lost 4 bases, with 11 bases spanning the gap. This CDR3 has 13 amino acids. This chain's CDR3 is CASSPRSPETQYF. CDR3 in DNA: TGTGCCAGTAGTCCGAGATCCCCAGAGACCCAGTACTTC.

The chain joins TRBV12-3 or TRBV12-4 to TRBJ1-2; D is ambiguous. V was shortened by 1 base and J by 2 bases, with 11 bases between the two germline ends. This CDR3 region has 15 residues. CDR3 in DNA: TGTGCCAGCAGTTTAGACGGACTATTAAACTATGGCTACACCTTC. This encodes CASSLDGLLNYGYTF.

At least ten counts were recorded for this clonotype. This CDR3 is CASTRIAQETQYF. DNA for the CDR3: TGTGCCAGCACCCGGATCGCCCAAGAGACCCAGTACTTC. This rearrangement joins TRBV7-8 to TRBJ2-5; D remains ambiguous. Trimming stripped 7 bases from V and 1 base from J, with 10 bases between. Germline values: CDR1 SGHVS, CDR2 FQNEAQ. CDR3 length equals 13 residues. The full variable domain, completed using reference TRBV7-8 and TRBJ2-5, is GAGVSQSPRYKVAKRGQDVALRCDPISGHVSLFWYQQALGQGPEFLTYFQNEAQLDKSGLPSDRFFAERPEGSVSTLKIQRTQQEDSAVYLCASTRIAQETQYFGPGTRLLVL.

A few counts support this clonotype. The chain links TRBV19 to TRBJ1-6; weak D call: TRBD1 (6 bases). In germline, CDR1 is LNHDA, CDR2 SQIVND (reference sequence). CDR3 size: 16 residues. The V and J ends lost 9 bases and 2 bases respectively, with 17 bases between them. CDR3 sequence (DNA): TGTGCCAGCCGCCCCCCCAGGACAGCCTATAATTCACCCCTCCACTTT. Its translation is CASRPPRTAYNSPLHF.

This clonotype was counted a few times. The chain joins TRBV12-3 or TRBV12-4 to TRBJ2-5, with TRBD1 matching 10 bases. This CDR3 has 15 residues. Losses at the gene ends were 7 bases for V and 5 bases for J; bases not matched to a gene: 10. For the CDR3, the DNA is TGTGCCAGCATCGGGGACAGGGGCAGTACGGAGACCCAGTACTTC. Translation gives CASIGDRGSTETQYF.

The chain is built from TRBV29-1 and TRBJ1-2, with TRBD1 identical over 7 bases. Germline CDR1 is SQVTM and CDR2 is ANQGSEA. V dropped 7 bases and J dropped 4; count of bases not matched to a gene: 6. The CDR3 sequence is 12 residues long. The CDR3 reads CSGLGGSYGYTF. The CDR3 nucleotides are TGCAGCGGCCTAGGGGGCAGCTATGGCTACACCTTC.

Points on this clonotype: This sequence may be a read error, since a much larger clone differs from it by one base. The V gene is TRBV7-2, the J gene TRBJ2-1, with 8 bases matching TRBD2. CDR3 length: 18 residues. J lost 3 bases, V lost 5 bases, and 15 bases had no gene match. Germline CDR1 and CDR2: SGHTA and FQGNSA. CDR3 sequence (DNA): TGTGCCAGCAGCACTATGGGGAGGGTCCGGGGGGGCTACAATGAGCAGTTCTTC. Its translation is CASSTMGRVRGGYNEQFF.

The gene calls are TRBV19 and TRBJ2-5, with D possibly being TRBD2 (6 bases). V was clipped by 3 bases and J by 4 bases, with 18 bases between them. There are 16 residues in the CDR3. Germline V gene data show CDR1 as LNHDA and CDR2 as SQIVND (reference sequence). Here the CDR3 reads CASSISPGGVGETQYF. The CDR3 DNA follows: TGTGCCAGTAGTATCAGCCCAGGCGGGGTAGGAGAGACCCAGTACTTC.

The chain employs TRBV4-3 and TRBJ2-2; 10 bases map to TRBD2. Germline trimming cut 0 bases from V and 5 bases from J; bases unmatched to any gene: 6. Germline V lookup: CDR1 LGHNA, CDR2 YSLEER. The CDR3 sequence is 17 residues long. CDR3 DNA: TGCGCCAGCAGCCAAGAGACTAGCGGGTCGATAACCGGGGAGCTGTTTTTT. Its translation is CASSQETSGSITGELFF.

The chain links TRBV10-3 to TRBJ2-2; the match to TRBD1 covers 8 bases. The CDR3 covers 17 residues. Per germline, CDR1 ENHRY and CDR2 SYGVKD. V lost 3 bases, J lost 0 bases, and 6 bases stayed unmatched. CDR3 amino acids: CAISDPGQGANTGELFF. CDR3 coding DNA: TGTGCCATCAGTGACCCTGGACAGGGCGCGAACACCGGGGAGCTGTTTTTT.

This clonotype was seen a handful of times. V gene TRBV12-3 or TRBV12-4 combines with J gene TRBJ2-5; the D gene is possibly TRBD2 (6 bases). V shed 6 bases and J shed 1 base, with 18 bases lying between them. The CDR3 runs 16 residues. The CDR3 protein is CASRPPSAVFQETQYF. In DNA form, the CDR3 reads TGTGCCAGCAGACCCCCTAGCGCTGTCTTCCAAGAGACCCAGTACTTC.

The chain employs TRBV2 and TRBJ2-3, with D unresolved. V shed 7 bases and J shed 5 bases, with 13 bases lying between them. This CDR3 has 13 residues. In germline, CDR1 is SNHLY, CDR2 FYNNEI. The CDR3 sequence: CASILRSGDTQYF. For the CDR3, the DNA is TGTGCCAGCATCTTGAGGTCCGGAGATACGCAGTATTTT.

In this sample, this clonotype turned up a few times. The chain is built from TRBV27 and TRBJ2-5; 8 nucleotides line up with TRBD2. The CDR3 has 15 residues. In germline, CDR1 is MNHEY, CDR2 SMNVEV (reference sequence). V shed 0 bases and J 2 bases; nucleotides not matched to a gene: 2. The CDR3 reads CASSLSGTRQETQYF. The CDR3 coding sequence is TGTGCCAGCAGTTTATCTGGGACTAGACAAGAGACCCAGTACTTC.

In its sample, this clonotype was seen many times. The V gene is TRBV7-6, the J gene TRBJ2-7; 8 bases align to TRBD2. The ends lost 5 bases at V and 2 bases at J; junction bases unmatched: 11. In germline, CDR1 is SGHVS, CDR2 FNYEAQ. The CDR3 is 16 amino acids. This chain's CDR3 is CASSPLSGGATYEQYV. In nucleotides, the CDR3 is TGTGCCAGCAGCCCTTTAAGCGGGGGAGCCACCTACGAGCAGTACGTC.

A few counts support this clonotype. This chain uses TRBV7-8 with TRBJ2-6; 7 nucleotides line up with TRBD1. V was pared by 5 bases and J by 4 bases, with 5 bases of the junction left unmatched. The CDR3 runs to 15 residues. Germline V CDR1 and CDR2: SGHVS, FQNEAQ. The CDR3 loop is CASSPTGFGANVLTF. For the CDR3, the DNA is TGTGCCAGCAGCCCGACAGGGTTCGGGGCCAACGTCCTGACTTTC.

Remarks on this clonotype: The junction departs from germline at one end; a sequencing error may be responsible. The chain uses TRBV6-6 and TRBJ1-4, with D unclear. Looked up from germline, CDR1 is MNHNY and CDR2 is SVGAGI (reference sequence). CDR3 length: 17 residues. The CDR3 here is CASSQRGTAVNNEKLFF. The CDR3 region has the DNA TGTGCCAGCAGTCAACGGGGTACAGCAGTCAATAATGAAAAACTGTTTTTC.

The V and J genes are TRBV27 and TRBJ2-3; a possible D gene is TRBD2 (6 bases). Trimming pared 0 bases from V and 0 bases from J, leaving 10 bases between. The CDR3 consists of 16 residues. The germline CDR1 and CDR2 sequences are MNHEY and SMNVEV (reference sequence). As DNA, the CDR3 is TGTGCCAGCAGTTTATCGGGCGGGGATAGCACAGATACGCAGTATTTT. Residues: CASSLSGGDSTDTQYF.

This clonotype has at least ten counts. Germline is not matched at one junction end, which may reflect a read error. This chain links TRBV15 with TRBJ2-2; no definite D call. The CDR3 consists of 12 residues. CDR1 and CDR2 (germline): LNHNV, YYDKDF (reference sequence). This chain's CDR3 is CATIRNTGELFF. DNA for the CDR3: TGTGCCACCATCAGAAACACCGGGGAGCTGTTTTTT.

V usage is TRBV29-1 and J usage is TRBJ2-5; D is undetermined. The CDR3 loop spans 18 amino acids. The ends were cut back, 5 bases at V and 0 bases at J, with 25 bases in the middle. The germline V gene has CDR1 SQVTM and CDR2 ANQGSEA. The CDR3 nucleotides are TGCAGCGTTTTCAATCCGGCTCTGAAGGCCCCCGACCAAGAGACCCAGTACTTC. Translating it yields CSVFNPALKAPDQETQYF.

The rearrangement uses TRBV27 and TRBJ1-2; D may be TRBD1 (6 bases). Trimming removed 5 bases at V and 4 bases at J, with 17 bases between. The CDR3 contains 15 residues. Germline CDR1 is MNHEY and CDR2 is SMNVEV (reference sequence). Here the CDR3 DNA reads TGTGCCAGCAGTCCTCGGGGGGCAGGTTCCTATGGCTACACCTTC. Its protein is CASSPRGAGSYGYTF.